The subject of this entry is one TCR beta chain. The antigen is not known. Other DNA sequences in the sample encode the same CDR3. The CDR3 is 13 residues long. Trimming pared 2 bases from V and 2 bases from J, leaving 7 bases between. Germline values: CDR1 MNHEY, CDR2 SVGEGT. The table came from immunoSEQ multiplex PCR; TCRdb's copy has only in-frame clones and leaves some out. The sample records over 95,000 clones, 90% to 95% being singletons. The data derive from a study of T cell responses to AZD1222 COVID-19 vaccine. Study background: Whether given at about 4 or about 12 weeks, second doses were pooled.

Study findings and constraints: The CD4 TCRs associated with vaccination extended across spike and predominated at 160-218 and 743-854.

This sequence joins TRBV6-2 or TRBV6-3 and TRBJ2-7; D might be TRBD2 (6 bases). The source of this sequence is an adult in good health. Specimen: peripheral blood, collected on day 0 of AZD1222 vaccination. This chain's CDR3 is CASSYGGTYEQYF. CDR3 DNA: TGTGCCAGCAGTTACGGGGGGACCTACGAGCAGTACTTC.